The clone carrying this T cell receptor (beta chain) was observed a few times. What it binds is unknown. The PCR was carried out with 60 Vbeta primers and 13 Jbeta primers. Data came from immunoSEQ multiplex PCR; TCRdb stores just in-frame clones and leaves some out. The data show around 200,000 clones, with under 80% seen just once and approximately 4.6% held by the top ten. This entry is derived from a study of cytomegalovirus exposure and HLA in healthy donors. Overall study results and limits: Researchers catalogued some 160 TCR beta chains as cytomegalovirus-associated. Among TCR sequences, most were rare, though some public TCRs appeared in many donors. Later analysis placed DRB1 highest and HLA-C lowest in TCR association rates, which differed by HLA locus.

Sequenced material: PBMCs. This clonotype originated in a man aged 25 to 40 in good health and CMV-seropositive.

The CDR3 here is CASRAPDRGLGGYTF. DNA of the CDR3: TGCGCCAGCAGGGCACCCGACAGGGGGCTTGGTGGCTACACCTTC. The chain combines TRBV5-1 with TRBJ1-2; 10 bases fit TRBD1. CDR3 size: 15 residues. Trimming at V came to 5 bases and at J to 7 bases, leaving 11 bases not matched to a gene. CDR1 is SGHRS, CDR2 YFSETQ, per germline.